This T cell receptor (beta chain) was retrieved from a study of cytomegalovirus exposure and HLA in healthy donors. 13 Jbeta primers and 60 Vbeta primers were used for the PCR. Data came from immunoSEQ multiplex PCR; TCRdb stores just in-frame clones and leaves some out. The sample yields more than 150,000 clones, around 78% seen once. The germline CDR1 and CDR2 sequences are LNHDA and SQIVND (reference sequence). V gave up 4 bases and J gave up 8 bases, with 21 bases separating them. The CDR3 is 16 residues long. Input material: PBMCs. The receptor was isolated from a woman aged 40 to 50 in good health and CMV-seropositive. The chain has TRBV19 and TRBJ2-4, with a tentative D call TRBD2 (7 bases). The CDR3 DNA sequence: TGTGCCAGTAGTAAAGGGGGGGTACCAGGCGGGGACATTCAGTACTTC. Translation gives CASSKGGVPGGDIQYF.